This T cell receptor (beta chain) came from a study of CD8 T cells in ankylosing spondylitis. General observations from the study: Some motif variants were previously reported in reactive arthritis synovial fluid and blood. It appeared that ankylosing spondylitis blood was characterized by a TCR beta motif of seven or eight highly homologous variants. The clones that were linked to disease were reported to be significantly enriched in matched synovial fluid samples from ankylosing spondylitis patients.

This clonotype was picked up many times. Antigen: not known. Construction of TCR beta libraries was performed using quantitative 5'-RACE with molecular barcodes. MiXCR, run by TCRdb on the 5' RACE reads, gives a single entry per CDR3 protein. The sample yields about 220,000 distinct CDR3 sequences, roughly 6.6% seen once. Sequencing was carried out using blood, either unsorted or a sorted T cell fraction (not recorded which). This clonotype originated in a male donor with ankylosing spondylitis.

The CDR3 spells CASSLELVTEAFF. The CDR3 nucleotides are TGTGCCAGCAGCTTAGAATTGGTCACTGAAGCTTTCTTT. V and J are TRBV11-2 and TRBJ1-1; D remains ambiguous. Between the trimmed V and J ends, which lost 0 bases and 4 bases, there was a span of 6 bases. Germline assignment: CDR1 SGHAT and CDR2 FQNNGV. The CDR3 runs 13 residues.